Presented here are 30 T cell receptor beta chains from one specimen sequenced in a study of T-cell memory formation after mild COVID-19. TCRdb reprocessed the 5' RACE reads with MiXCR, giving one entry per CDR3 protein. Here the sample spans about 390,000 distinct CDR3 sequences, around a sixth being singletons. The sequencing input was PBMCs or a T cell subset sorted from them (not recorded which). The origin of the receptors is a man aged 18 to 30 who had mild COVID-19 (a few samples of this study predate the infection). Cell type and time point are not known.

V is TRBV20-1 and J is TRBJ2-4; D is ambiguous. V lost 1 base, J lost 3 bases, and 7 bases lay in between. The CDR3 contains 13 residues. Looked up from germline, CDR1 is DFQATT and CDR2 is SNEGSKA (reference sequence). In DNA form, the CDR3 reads TGCAGTGCTAGAGGGGGTGTCAAAAACATTCAGTACTTC. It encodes CSARGGVKNIQYF.

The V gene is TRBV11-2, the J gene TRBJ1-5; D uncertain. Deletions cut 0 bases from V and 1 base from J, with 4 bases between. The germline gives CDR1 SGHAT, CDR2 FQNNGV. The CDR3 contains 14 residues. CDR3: CASSLDLSNQPQHF. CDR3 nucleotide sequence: TGTGCCAGCAGCTTAGACCTAAGCAATCAGCCCCAGCATTTT.

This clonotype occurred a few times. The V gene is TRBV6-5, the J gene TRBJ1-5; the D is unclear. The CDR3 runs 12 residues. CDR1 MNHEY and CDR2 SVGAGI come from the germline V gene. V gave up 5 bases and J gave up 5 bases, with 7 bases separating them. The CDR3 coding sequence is TGTGCCAGCAGTAGCTCCGATCAGCCCCAGCATTTT. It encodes CASSSSDQPQHF.

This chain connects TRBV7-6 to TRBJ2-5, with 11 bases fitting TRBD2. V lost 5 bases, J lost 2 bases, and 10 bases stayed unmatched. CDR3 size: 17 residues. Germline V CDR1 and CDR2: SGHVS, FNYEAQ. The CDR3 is CASSLAGTSGTQETQYF. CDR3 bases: TGTGCCAGCAGCCTCGCCGGGACTAGCGGAACACAAGAGACCCAGTACTTC.

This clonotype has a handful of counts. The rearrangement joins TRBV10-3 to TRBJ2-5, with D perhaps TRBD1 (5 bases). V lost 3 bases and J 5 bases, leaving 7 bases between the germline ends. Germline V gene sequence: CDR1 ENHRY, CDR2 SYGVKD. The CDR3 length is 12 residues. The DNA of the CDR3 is TGTGCCATCAGTGACAGGGTTGAGACCCAGTACTTC. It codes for CAISDRVETQYF.

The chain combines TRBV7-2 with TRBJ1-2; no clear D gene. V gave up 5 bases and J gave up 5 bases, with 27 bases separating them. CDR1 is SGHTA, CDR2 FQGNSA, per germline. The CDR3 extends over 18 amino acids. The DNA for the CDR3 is TGTGCCAGCAGCCCACCGAGTAGCTTTGGCTCCACCACTTATGGCTACACCTTC. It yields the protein CASSPPSSFGSTTYGYTF.

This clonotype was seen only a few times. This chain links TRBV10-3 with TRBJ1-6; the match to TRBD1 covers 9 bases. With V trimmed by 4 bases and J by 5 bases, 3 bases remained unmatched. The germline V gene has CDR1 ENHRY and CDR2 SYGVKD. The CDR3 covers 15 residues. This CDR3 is CAISVGQGNNSPLHF. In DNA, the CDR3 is TGTGCCATCAGTGTGGGACAGGGTAATAATTCACCCCTCCACTTT.

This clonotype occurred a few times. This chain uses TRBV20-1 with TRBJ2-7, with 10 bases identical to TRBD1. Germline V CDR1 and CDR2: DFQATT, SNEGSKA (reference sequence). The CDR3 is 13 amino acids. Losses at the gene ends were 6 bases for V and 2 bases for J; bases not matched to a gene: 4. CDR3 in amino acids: CSAQDRGAYEQYF. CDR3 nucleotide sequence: TGCAGTGCCCAGGACAGGGGGGCCTACGAGCAGTACTTC.

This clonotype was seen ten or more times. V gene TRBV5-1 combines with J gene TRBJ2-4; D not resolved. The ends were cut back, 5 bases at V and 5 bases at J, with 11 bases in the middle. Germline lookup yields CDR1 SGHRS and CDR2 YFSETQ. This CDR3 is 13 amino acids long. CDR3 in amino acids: CASRAVSENIQYF. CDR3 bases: TGCGCCAGCAGGGCGGTTTCCGAAAACATTCAGTACTTC.

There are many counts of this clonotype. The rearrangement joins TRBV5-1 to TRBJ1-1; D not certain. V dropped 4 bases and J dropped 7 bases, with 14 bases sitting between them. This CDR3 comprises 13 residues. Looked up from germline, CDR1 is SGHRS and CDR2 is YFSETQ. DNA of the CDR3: TGCGCCAGCAGCCAACCGGGTTTCGATGAAGCTTTCTTT. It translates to CASSQPGFDEAFF. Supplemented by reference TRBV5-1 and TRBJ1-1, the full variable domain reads KAGVTQTPRYLIKTRGQQVTLSCSPISGHRSVSWYQQTPGQGLQFLFEYFSETQRNKGNFPGRFSGRQFSNSRSEMNVSTLELGDSALYLCASSQPGFDEAFFGQGTRLTVV.

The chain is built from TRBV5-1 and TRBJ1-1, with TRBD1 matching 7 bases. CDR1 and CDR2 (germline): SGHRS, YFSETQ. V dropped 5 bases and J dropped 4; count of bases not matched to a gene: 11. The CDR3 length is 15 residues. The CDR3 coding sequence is TGCGCCAGCAGTCCACCCCAGGGGGGTTCCACTGAAGCTTTCTTT. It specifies CASSPPQGGSTEAFF.

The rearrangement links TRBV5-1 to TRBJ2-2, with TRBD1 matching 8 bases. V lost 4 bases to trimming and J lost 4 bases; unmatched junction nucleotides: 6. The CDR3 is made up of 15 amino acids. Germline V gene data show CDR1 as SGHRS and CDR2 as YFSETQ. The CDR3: CASSVYRGSTGELFF. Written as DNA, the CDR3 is TGCGCCAGCAGCGTGTACAGGGGGAGCACCGGGGAGCTGTTTTTT.

The CDR3 DNA reads as TGCGCCAGCAGCTTTGGTCGGTCAGAACTCACAGATACGCAGTATTTT. This codes for CASSFGRSELTDTQYF. This chain links TRBV5-1 with TRBJ2-3; D call uncertain. V gave up 2 bases and J gave up 2 bases, with 15 bases separating them. Per the germline V gene, CDR1 is SGHRS and CDR2 is YFSETQ. The CDR3 length is 16 residues.

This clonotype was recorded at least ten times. CDR3 amino acids: CASSLSGQGNTEAFF. The CDR3 coding sequence is TGTGCCAGCAGCTTATCCGGACAGGGGAACACTGAAGCTTTCTTT. This sequence joins TRBV7-9 and TRBJ1-1, with 8 bases aligning to TRBD1. Germline-derived CDR1 and CDR2 are SEHNR and FQNEAQ (reference sequence). CDR3 length equals 15 residues. V dropped 2 bases and J dropped 1; count of bases not matched to a gene: 3.

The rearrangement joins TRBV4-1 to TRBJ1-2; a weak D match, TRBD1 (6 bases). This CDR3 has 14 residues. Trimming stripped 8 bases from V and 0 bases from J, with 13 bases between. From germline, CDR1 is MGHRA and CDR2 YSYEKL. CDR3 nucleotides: TGCGCCAGCGGAAGGGGGGGTGCTAACTATGGCTACACCTTC. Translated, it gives CASGRGGANYGYTF.

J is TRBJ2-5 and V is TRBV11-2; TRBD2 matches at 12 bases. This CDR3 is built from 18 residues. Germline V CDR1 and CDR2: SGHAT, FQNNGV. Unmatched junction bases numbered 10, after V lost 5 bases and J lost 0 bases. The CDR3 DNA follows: TGTGCCAGCAGCCATCCCGGACTAGCGGGACCGGACCAAGAGACCCAGTACTTC. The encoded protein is CASSHPGLAGPDQETQYF.

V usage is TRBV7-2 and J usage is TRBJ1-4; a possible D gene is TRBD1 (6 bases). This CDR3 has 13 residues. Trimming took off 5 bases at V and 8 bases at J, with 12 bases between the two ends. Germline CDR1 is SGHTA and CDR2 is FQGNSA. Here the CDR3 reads CASSPRRGEKLFF. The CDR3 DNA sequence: TGTGCCAGCAGCCCCCGTAGGGGGGAAAAACTGTTTTTT.

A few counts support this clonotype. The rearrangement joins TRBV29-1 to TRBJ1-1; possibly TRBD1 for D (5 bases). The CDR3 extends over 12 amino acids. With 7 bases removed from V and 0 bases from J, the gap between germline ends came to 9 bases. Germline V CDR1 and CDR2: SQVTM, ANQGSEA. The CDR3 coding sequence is TGCAGCGCCCAGGGAGTGAACACTGAAGCTTTCTTT. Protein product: CSAQGVNTEAFF.

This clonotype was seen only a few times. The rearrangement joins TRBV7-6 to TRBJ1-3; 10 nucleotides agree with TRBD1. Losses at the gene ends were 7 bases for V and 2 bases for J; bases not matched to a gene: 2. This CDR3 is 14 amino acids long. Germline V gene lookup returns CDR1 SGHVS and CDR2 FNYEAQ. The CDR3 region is CASIDRGPGNTIYF. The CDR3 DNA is TGTGCCAGCATCGACAGGGGGCCTGGAAACACCATATATTTT.

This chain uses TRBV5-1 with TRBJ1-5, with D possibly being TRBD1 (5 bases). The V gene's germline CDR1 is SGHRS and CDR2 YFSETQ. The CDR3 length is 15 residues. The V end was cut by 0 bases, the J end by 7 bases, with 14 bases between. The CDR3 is CASSLGTGSEQPQHF. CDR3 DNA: TGCGCCAGCAGCTTGGGCACAGGTTCCGAACAGCCCCAGCATTTT.

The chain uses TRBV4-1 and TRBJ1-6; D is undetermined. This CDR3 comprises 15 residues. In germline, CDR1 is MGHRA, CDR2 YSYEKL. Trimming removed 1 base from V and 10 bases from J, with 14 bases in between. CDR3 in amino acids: CASSQGGSGWSPLHF. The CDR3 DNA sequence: TGCGCCAGCAGCCAAGGAGGCAGCGGGTGGTCACCCCTCCACTTT.

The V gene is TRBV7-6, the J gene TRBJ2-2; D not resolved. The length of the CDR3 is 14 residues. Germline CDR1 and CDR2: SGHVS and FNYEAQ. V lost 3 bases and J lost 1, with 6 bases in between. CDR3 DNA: TGTGCCAGCAGCTTCCGAGAGAACACCGGGGAGCTGTTTTTT. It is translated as CASSFRENTGELFF.

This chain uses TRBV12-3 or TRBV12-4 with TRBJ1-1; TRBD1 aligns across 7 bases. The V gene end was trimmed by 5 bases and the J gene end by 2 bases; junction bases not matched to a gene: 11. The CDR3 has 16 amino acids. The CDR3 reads CASSPELGGGNTEAFF. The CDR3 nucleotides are TGTGCCAGCAGTCCGGAGTTAGGAGGGGGCAACACTGAAGCTTTCTTT.

The CDR3 spells CASSLGHPNTEAFF. CDR3 DNA sequence: TGTGCCAGCAGCTTGGGACATCCGAACACTGAAGCTTTCTTT. The chain couples TRBV5-5 to TRBJ1-1; D gene ambiguous. Germline CDR1 SGHKS, CDR2 YYEKEE (reference sequence). V was cut by 0 bases and J by 1 base, with 7 bases left in between. This CDR3 spans 14 amino acids.

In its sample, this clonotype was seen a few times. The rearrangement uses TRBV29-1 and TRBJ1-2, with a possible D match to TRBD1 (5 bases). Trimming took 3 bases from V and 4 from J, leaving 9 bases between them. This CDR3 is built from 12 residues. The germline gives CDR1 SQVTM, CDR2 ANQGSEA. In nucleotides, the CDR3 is TGCAGCGTTGAGCCGAGGGGCTATGGCTACACCTTC. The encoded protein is CSVEPRGYGYTF.

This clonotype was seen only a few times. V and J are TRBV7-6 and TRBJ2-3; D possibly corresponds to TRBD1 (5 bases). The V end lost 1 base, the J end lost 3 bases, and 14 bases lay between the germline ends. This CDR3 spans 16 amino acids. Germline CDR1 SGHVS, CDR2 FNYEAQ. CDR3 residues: CASSLVAGSITDTQYF. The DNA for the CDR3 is TGTGCCAGCAGCTTAGTTGCAGGGTCGATTACAGATACGCAGTATTTT.

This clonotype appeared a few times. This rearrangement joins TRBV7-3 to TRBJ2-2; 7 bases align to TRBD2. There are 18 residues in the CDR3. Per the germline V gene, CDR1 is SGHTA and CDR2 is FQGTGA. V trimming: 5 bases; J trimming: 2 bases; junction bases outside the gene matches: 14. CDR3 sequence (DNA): TGTGCCAGCAGCCAGACGAACCAGCCGGGACTAAACACCGGGGAGCTGTTTTTT. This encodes CASSQTNQPGLNTGELFF.

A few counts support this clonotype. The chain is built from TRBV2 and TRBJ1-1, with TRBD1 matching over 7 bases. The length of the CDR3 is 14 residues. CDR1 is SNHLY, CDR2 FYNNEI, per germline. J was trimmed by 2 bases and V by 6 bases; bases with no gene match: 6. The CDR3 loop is CASSRDSFNTEAFF. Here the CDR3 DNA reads TGTGCCAGCAGCCGGGACAGTTTCAACACTGAAGCTTTCTTT.

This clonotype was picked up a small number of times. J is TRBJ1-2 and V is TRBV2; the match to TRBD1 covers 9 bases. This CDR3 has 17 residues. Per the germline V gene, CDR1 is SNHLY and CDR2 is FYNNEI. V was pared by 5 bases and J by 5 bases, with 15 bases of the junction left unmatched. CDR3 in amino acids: CASSPRPGTGSGYGYTF. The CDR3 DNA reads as TGTGCCAGCAGTCCTCGTCCCGGGACAGGGTCGGGATATGGCTACACCTTC. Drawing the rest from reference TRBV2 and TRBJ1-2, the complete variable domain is EPEVTQTPSHQVTQMGQEVILRCVPISNHLYFYWYRQILGQKVEFLVSFYNNEISEKSEIFDDQFSVERPDGSNFTLKIRSTKLEDSAMYFCASSPRPGTGSGYGYTFGSGTRLTVV.

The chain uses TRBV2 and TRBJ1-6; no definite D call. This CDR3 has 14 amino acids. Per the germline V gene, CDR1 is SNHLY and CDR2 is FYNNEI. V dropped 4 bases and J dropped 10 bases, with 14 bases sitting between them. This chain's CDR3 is CASSASGNESPLHF. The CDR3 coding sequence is TGTGCCAGCAGTGCGTCCGGGAACGAGTCACCCCTCCACTTT.